Below, one T cell receptor (beta chain) is given with its context. This entry comes from a study of T cells after yellow fever vaccination. TCRdb reprocessed the 5' RACE reads with MiXCR, giving one entry per CDR3 protein. This table holds 310,000 or so distinct CDR3 sequences, roughly 3.5% found once. The junction had 13 bases not matched to a gene; V was cut back by 7 bases and J by 5 bases. Germline CDR1 is DFQATT and CDR2 is SNEGSKA (reference sequence). This CDR3 spans 15 amino acids. The V gene is TRBV20-1, the J gene TRBJ2-3, with 9 bases aligning to TRBD2. This sequence originates from a young man who received the YFV17D yellow fever vaccine. Material: PBMCs, obtained on the day of the yellow fever booster vaccination. DNA for the CDR3: TGCAGTGGATCGCGCGGGGGGGGCATATTAGATACGCAGTATTTT. Translated: CSGSRGGGILDTQYF.